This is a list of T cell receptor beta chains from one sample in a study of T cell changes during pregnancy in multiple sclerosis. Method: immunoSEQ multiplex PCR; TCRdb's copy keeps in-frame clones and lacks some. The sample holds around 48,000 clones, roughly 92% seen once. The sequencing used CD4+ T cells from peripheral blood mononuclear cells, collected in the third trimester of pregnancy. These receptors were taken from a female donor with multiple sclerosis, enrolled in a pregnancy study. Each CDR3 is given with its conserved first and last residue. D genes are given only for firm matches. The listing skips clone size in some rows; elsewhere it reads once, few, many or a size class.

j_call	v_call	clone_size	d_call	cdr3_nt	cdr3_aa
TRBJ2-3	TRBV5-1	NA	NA	TGCGCCAGCAGCTTGTTTGGACTTATTGGGGTAGGAGATACGCAGTATTTT	CASSLFGLIGVGDTQYF
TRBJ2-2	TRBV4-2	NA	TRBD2	TGTGCCAGCAGCCAAGGTGGACTAGCGGGAGTCCCGAGGGAGCTGTTTTTT	CASSQGGLAGVPRELFF
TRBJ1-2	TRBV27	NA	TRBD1	TGTGCCAGCAGTCCACAGGGGCCGCTTGATGGCTACACCTTC	CASSPQGPLDGYTF
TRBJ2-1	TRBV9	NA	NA	TGTGCCAGCAGCGTAGGACTAGAAAAGGGGAATGAGCAGTTCTTC	CASSVGLEKGNEQFF
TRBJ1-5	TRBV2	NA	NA	TGTGCCAGCAGTGAAGGTGGGGGGTCCCAGCATTTT	CASSEGGGSQHF
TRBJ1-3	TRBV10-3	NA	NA	TGTGCCATCAGTGCAGGGCACGGAAACACCATATATTTT	CAISAGHGNTIYF
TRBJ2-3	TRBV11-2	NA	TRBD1	TGTGCCAGCAGGCGGACAGGGGGGACAGATACGCAGTATTTT	CASRRTGGTDTQYF
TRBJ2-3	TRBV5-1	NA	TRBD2	TGCGCCAGCAGCTTGGCCTTAGCGGGGGGCACAGATACGCAGTATTTT	CASSLALAGGTDTQYF
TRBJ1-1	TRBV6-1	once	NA	TGTGCCAGCAGAACACAGGGCACAATGAACACTGAAGCTTTCTTT	CASRTQGTMNTEAFF
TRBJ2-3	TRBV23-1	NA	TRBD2	TGCGCCAGCAGTCAAGTAACTAGCGGGAGGGCGGGGGCAGATACGCAGTATTTT	CASSQVTSGRAGADTQYF
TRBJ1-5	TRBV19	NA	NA	TGTGCCAGTAGTATCGGTTTTGGGGCGGGCAATCAGCCCCAGCATTTT	CASSIGFGAGNQPQHF
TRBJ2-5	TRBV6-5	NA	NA	TGTGCCAGCAGTTACTGGAAGGGGGGGGAAGAGACCCAGTACTTC	CASSYWKGGEETQYF
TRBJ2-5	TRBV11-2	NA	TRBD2	TGTGCCAGCAGCCCACATTTGGCGGGAGGGTCAGGGACCCAGTACTTC	CASSPHLAGGSGTQYF
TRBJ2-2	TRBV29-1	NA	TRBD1	TGCAGCGTCGGACAGGGCACCACCGGGGAGCTGTTTTTT	CSVGQGTTGELFF
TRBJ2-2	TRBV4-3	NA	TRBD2	TGCGCCAGCAGCCAAGGAATAGCGGGACCCCTGGGGACCGGGGAGCTGTTTTTT	CASSQGIAGPLGTGELFF
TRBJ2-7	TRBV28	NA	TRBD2	TGTGCCAGCAGTCCTCCCTGGCTAGCGGGAATGTACGAGCAGTACTTC	CASSPPWLAGMYEQYF
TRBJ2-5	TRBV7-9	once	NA	TGTGCCAGCAGCATATCTGGGGGCGTAGAGACCCAGTACTTC	CASSISGGVETQYF
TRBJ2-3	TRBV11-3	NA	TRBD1	TGTGCCAGCAGCCTTCAGGGGGCAGATACGCAGTATTTT	CASSLQGADTQYF
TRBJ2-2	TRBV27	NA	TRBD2	TGTGCCAGCAGTTTACTAGCGGGAACCGGGGACACCGGGGAGCTGTTTTTT	CASSLLAGTGDTGELFF
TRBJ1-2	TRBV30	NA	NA	TGTGCCTGGAGTGGCCAGGTCGCGGGCTACACCTTC	CAWSGQVAGYTF
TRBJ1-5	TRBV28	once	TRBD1	TGTGCCAGCAGTTTCAGGGGGCACGTTCAGCCCCAGCATTTT	CASSFRGHVQPQHF
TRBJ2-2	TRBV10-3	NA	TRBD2	TGTGCCATCTCTAGCGGTGCGACGAACACCGGGGAGCTGTTTTTT	CAISSGATNTGELFF
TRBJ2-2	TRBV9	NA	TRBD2	TGTGCCAGCAGGTCTAGCGGGAGGGCCACCGGGGAGCTGTTTTTT	CASRSSGRATGELFF
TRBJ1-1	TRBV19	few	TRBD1	TGTGCCACAGGACAGGGACGGACTGAAGCTTTCTTT	CATGQGRTEAFF
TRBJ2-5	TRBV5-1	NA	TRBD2	TGCGCCAGCAGCTCCACCGGGACTAAAGAGACCCAGTACTTC	CASSSTGTKETQYF
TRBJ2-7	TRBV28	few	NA	TGTGCCAGCACCGCGGGGGCTAGCGGACCCTACGAGCAGTACTTC	CASTAGASGPYEQYF
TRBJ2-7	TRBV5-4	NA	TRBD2	TGTGCCAGCAGCCCGACTAGCGGGGTCCCCTACGAGCAGTACTTC	CASSPTSGVPYEQYF
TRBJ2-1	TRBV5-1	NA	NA	TGCGCCAGCACCATTTTATCTGGGCCTTCTACCTTCTACAATGAGCAGTTCTTC	CASTILSGPSTFYNEQFF
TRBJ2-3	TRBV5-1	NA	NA	TGCGCCAGCAGCTTGTTGGCGTCGGCAGGCAGCACAGATACGCAGTATTTT	CASSLLASAGSTDTQYF
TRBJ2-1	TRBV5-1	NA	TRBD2	TGCGCCAGCAGTTCAACCGGGACTACCTTGTTCTTC	CASSSTGTTLFF